The 21 T cell receptor beta chains given below trace back to one sample, sequenced in a study of T-cell reconstitution after alpha-beta-depleted transplantation in children. Preparing the TCRbeta library involved the use of unique molecular identifiers. Using its own MiXCR run on the PCR reads, TCRdb lists one record per CDR3 protein. Of 500,000 to 650,000 distinct CDR3 sequences in the sample, about an eighth are singletons; the top ten hold around 15%. The source material was PBMCs, mostly from graft donor cells, sampled 180 days after TCRalphabeta/CD19-depleted stem cell transplant. The source of these receptors is a female patient younger than 10 who had a stem cell transplant for aplastic anemia, so the T cells may come from the graft donor.

This chain uses TRBV6-1 with TRBJ2-3; 10 bases agree with TRBD2. This CDR3 is 15 amino acids long. V trimming: 6 bases; J trimming: 3 bases; junction bases outside the gene matches: 6. Germline assignment: CDR1 MNHNS and CDR2 SASEGT. As DNA, the CDR3 is TGTGCCAGCAGCCGTGGGACTAGCGAGACAGATACGCAGTATTTT. The encoded protein is CASSRGTSETDTQYF.

There are a few counts of this clonotype. The CDR3 DNA reads as TGTGCCAGCAGTTACAGGGAGAATCAGCCCCAGCATTTT. Translating it yields CASSYRENQPQHF. The genes are TRBV6-5 and TRBJ1-5, with no clear D. Between the trimmed V and J ends, which lost 2 bases and 4 bases, there was a span of 6 bases. Germline assignment: CDR1 MNHEY and CDR2 SVGAGI. This CDR3 is 13 amino acids long.

This clonotype appeared a few times. The genes are TRBV4-1 and TRBJ2-3; D is possibly TRBD1 or TRBD2 (5 bases each). The CDR3 covers 15 residues. Germline CDR1 is MGHRA and CDR2 is YSYEKL. V lost 1 base, J lost 6 bases, and 14 bases lay in between. The CDR3 DNA reads as TGCGCCAGCAGCCAAGGAGGGACGACTAAGGATACGCAGTATTTT. This translates into CASSQGGTTKDTQYF.

This chain links TRBV20-1 with TRBJ2-7; D may correspond to TRBD1 or TRBD2 (6 bases each). Germline values: CDR1 DFQATT, CDR2 SNEGSKA (reference sequence). The CDR3 length is 11 residues. V lost 6 bases and J 3 bases, leaving 9 bases between the germline ends. The CDR3 here is CSAEGDYEQYF. The CDR3 DNA is TGCAGTGCGGAGGGGGACTACGAGCAGTACTTC.

This clonotype was detected ten times or more. J is TRBJ2-7 and V is TRBV20-1; 9 positions agree with TRBD2. The trim removed 1 base at V and 7 bases at J, leaving 8 bases unmatched. The length of the CDR3 is 14 residues. The V gene's germline CDR1 is DFQATT and CDR2 SNEGSKA (reference sequence). This CDR3 is CSARGLGTSLEQYF. CDR3 nucleotide sequence: TGCAGTGCTAGAGGCCTCGGGACTAGCCTAGAGCAGTACTTC.

The chain couples TRBV13 to TRBJ1-1, with unresolved D. Trimming stripped 4 bases from V and 1 base from J, with 19 bases between. Germline V gene lookup returns CDR1 PRHDT and CDR2 FYEKMQ (reference sequence). The CDR3 is 17 residues long. Here the CDR3 DNA reads TGTGCCAGCAGCTCACCCCTCGAGGCGGGCTCGAACACTGAAGCTTTCTTT. Translated, it gives CASSSPLEAGSNTEAFF.

The chain uses TRBV7-8 and TRBJ2-1; a weak D match, TRBD1 (6 bases). The V and J ends lost 5 bases and 7 bases respectively, with 15 bases between them. The CDR3 length is 14 residues. Looked up from germline, CDR1 is SGHVS and CDR2 is FQNEAQ. In DNA, the CDR3 is TGTGCCAGCAGCCCCCGGACAGTGTTAAATGAGCAGTTCTTC. As protein: CASSPRTVLNEQFF.

This clonotype showed up just a few times. The gene calls are TRBV7-6 and TRBJ2-1, with 11 bases identical to TRBD2. Germline assignment: CDR1 SGHVS and CDR2 FNYEAQ. The trim removed 2 bases at V and 6 bases at J, leaving 12 bases unmatched. This CDR3 is 18 amino acids long. The CDR3 is CASSLYRLGLAARNEQFF. The CDR3 coding sequence is TGTGCCAGCAGCTTATATCGCTTGGGACTAGCGGCTCGCAATGAGCAGTTCTTC. Variable domain in full (rest from reference TRBV7-6 and TRBJ2-1): GAGVSQSPRYKVTKRGQDVALRCDPISGHVSLYWYRQALGQGPEFLTYFNYEAQQDKSGLPNDRFSAERPEGSISTLTIQRTEQRDSAMYRCASSLYRLGLAARNEQFFGPGTRLTVL.

This chain uses TRBV19 with TRBJ1-1; no definite D call. Germline CDR1 LNHDA, CDR2 SQIVND (reference sequence). V was trimmed by 7 bases and J by 1 base, leaving 19 bases between them. This CDR3 comprises 16 residues. The CDR3 region has the DNA TGTGCCAGTACCTCCATAGGCGGACGATCGAACACTGAAGCTTTCTTT. Amino acids: CASTSIGGRSNTEAFF.

This clonotype was detected a few times. The gene calls are TRBV15 and TRBJ2-1; TRBD2 matches at 11 bases. This CDR3 has 18 residues. Germline assignment: CDR1 LNHNV and CDR2 YYDKDF (reference sequence). V lost 0 bases and J lost 6; bases outside the gene matches: 10. CDR3 sequence: CATSREGLLAGVFNEQFF. The CDR3 DNA reads TGTGCCACCAGCAGAGAGGGCCTACTAGCGGGAGTATTCAATGAGCAGTTCTTC.

This clonotype was detected many times. V is TRBV7-6 and J is TRBJ2-7, with 11 bases aligning to TRBD2. Germline loops: CDR1 SGHVS, CDR2 FNYEAQ. Germline trimming cut 5 bases from V and 3 bases from J; bases unmatched to any gene: 6. The CDR3 loop spans 15 amino acids. The CDR3 nucleotides read TGTGCCAGCAGCCCAAGGACTAGCGGGTTCTACGAGCAGTACGTC. Translation: CASSPRTSGFYEQYV.

A few counts support this clonotype. The chain links TRBV18 to TRBJ2-7; TRBD2 is a possible D gene (6 bases). The ends were cut back, 1 base at V and 2 bases at J, with 15 bases in the middle. The CDR3 is 16 amino acids. Germline loops: CDR1 KGHSH, CDR2 LQKENI. The CDR3 region is CASSPLGTGGPYEQYF. DNA for the CDR3: TGTGCCAGCTCACCACTCGGGACTGGTGGACCCTACGAGCAGTACTTC.

This clonotype was counted at least ten times. J is TRBJ2-1 and V is TRBV9; D possibly corresponds to TRBD2 (5 bases). CDR3 length: 15 residues. CDR1 SGDLS and CDR2 YYNGEE come from the germline V gene. Deletions cut 0 bases from V and 9 bases from J, with 16 bases between. This CDR3 reads CASSVEEVVRPEQFF. Written as DNA, the CDR3 is TGTGCCAGCAGCGTAGAGGAGGTTGTTCGACCTGAGCAGTTCTTC.

In its sample, this clonotype was seen a few times. The V and J genes are TRBV5-4 and TRBJ2-2; 9 bases match TRBD1. V was clipped by 2 bases and J by 7 bases; unmatched bases: 6. Per germline, CDR1 SGHNT and CDR2 YYREEE (reference sequence). This CDR3 spans 15 amino acids. This chain's CDR3 is CASSFGTGKGGELFF. For the CDR3, the DNA is TGTGCCAGCAGCTTCGGGACAGGGAAGGGCGGGGAGCTGTTTTTT.

This clonotype came up a few times. The chain employs TRBV6-1 and TRBJ1-1, with D perhaps matching TRBD1 (5 bases). There are 16 residues in the CDR3. The germline V gene encodes CDR1 MNHNS and CDR2 SASEGT. V was pared by 3 bases and J by 2 bases, with 16 bases between. In DNA form, the CDR3 reads TGTGCCAGCAGTGACAGGGTTCACGGCACTAACACTGAAGCTTTCTTT. Protein product: CASSDRVHGTNTEAFF.

This clonotype was detected only a few times. DNA for the CDR3: TGCGCCAGCAGCCGGGCCACAGGGTCCCTGGGACTACCCACAGATACGCAGTATTTT. Amino acids: CASSRATGSLGLPTDTQYF. The chain carries TRBV5-1 and TRBJ2-3, with a possible D match to TRBD2 (7 bases). Germline V gene sequence: CDR1 SGHRS, CDR2 YFSETQ. The ends were cut back, 4 bases at V and 2 bases at J, with 26 bases in the middle. CDR3 length equals 19 residues.

There are a few counts of this clonotype. This sequence joins TRBV3-1 and TRBJ1-6, with D uncertain. V dropped 4 bases and J dropped 10 bases, with 14 bases sitting between them. Per germline, CDR1 LGHDT and CDR2 YNNKEL (reference sequence). The CDR3 is made up of 14 amino acids. The CDR3 region has the DNA TGTGCCAGCAGCCCGGTACTCGCCTCATCACCCCTCCACTTT. Its protein product is CASSPVLASSPLHF.

The chain couples TRBV6-5 to TRBJ1-4; a possible D gene is TRBD1 (5 bases). From germline, CDR1 is MNHEY and CDR2 SVGAGI. V was clipped by 2 bases and J by 0 bases, with 13 bases between them. This CDR3 comprises 17 residues. DNA for the CDR3: TGTGCCAGCAGTTACGAGTGGCAGGGAGCAACTAATGAAAAACTGTTTTTT. Residues: CASSYEWQGATNEKLFF.

The rearrangement uses TRBV14 and TRBJ1-3, with D unresolved. Germline assignment: CDR1 SGHDN and CDR2 FVKESK. CDR3 size: 16 residues. V was clipped by 1 base and J by 0 bases, with 10 bases between them. The CDR3 sequence: CASSQVDGYSGNTIYF. The CDR3 DNA reads TGTGCCAGCAGCCAAGTTGACGGTTACTCTGGAAACACCATATATTTT.

In its sample, this clonotype was seen many times. V usage is TRBV7-7 and J usage is TRBJ2-3; TRBD1 matches 7 bases. V trimming: 6 bases; J trimming: 4 bases; junction bases outside the gene matches: 7. Germline CDR1 is SSHAT and CDR2 is FNYEAQ (reference sequence). The CDR3 is 14 amino acids. The CDR3 bases are TGTGCCAGCAGGGAATTACAGGGGTCAGATACGCAGTATTTT. As protein: CASRELQGSDTQYF.

V is TRBV12-3 or TRBV12-4 and J is TRBJ1-1; no definite D call. V lost 5 bases and J 0 bases, leaving 13 bases between the germline ends. This CDR3 comprises 15 residues. The CDR3 DNA reads as TGTGCCAGCAGTCTCTCCCCACAGATGAACACTGAAGCTTTCTTT. Translation: CASSLSPQMNTEAFF.